A single T cell receptor beta chain is shown here with its context. Its target is not known. This sample is part of a study of cytomegalovirus exposure and HLA in healthy donors. With 60 Vbeta and 13 Jbeta primers, the PCR was carried out. Using immunoSEQ multiplex PCR, the repertoire was profiled, and TCRdb retains in-frame clones only, with some absent. This repertoire shows about 140,000 clones, roughly 80% found once; its top ten account for approximately 1%. The donors gave bone marrow, and they were healthy. Study-wide points: Reportedly, TCR beta sequences accurately predicted HLA-A and HLA-B alleles in most subjects. Rarity held for most TCR sequences, but there were some public TCRs that occurred in many donors.

CDR1 is MGHRA, CDR2 YSYEKL, per germline. V lost 4 bases and J 0 bases, leaving 12 bases between the germline ends. This CDR3 contains 16 residues. The J gene is TRBJ2-2, the V gene TRBV4-1; TRBD1 might be the D (6 bases). The clonotype originates from a young man in good health and CMV-seronegative. The sample was PBMCs. The CDR3 nucleotides read TGCGCCAGCAGCCGCCTCACAGGGTCGAACACCGGGGAGCTGTTTTTT. Amino acids: CASSRLTGSNTGELFF.